Listed below are T cell receptor beta chains from one sample, sequenced in a study of follicular helper T cells after annual influenza vaccination. Generated by immunoSEQ multiplex PCR, the TCRdb table keeps only in-frame clones and is missing some. Among 7,500 to 10,000 clones, approximately 80% were seen once, and the ten largest hold about 3.7%. Sequenced here: CXCR5+ CD38- circulating T follicular helper cells from blood, sampled 7 days after influenza vaccination. These receptors were collected from an adult who received the influenza vaccine. Both conserved end residues are part of each CDR3. The order of the fields is V gene, clone size, J gene, D gene, CDR3 DNA, CDR3 protein. A D gene is named only where the DNA matches it firmly. Clone size, where shown, is once, few, many, or a class for clones that have expanded.

v_call: TRBV28
clone_size: -
j_call: TRBJ2-5
d_call: -
cdr3_nt: TGTGCCAGCACGGGGGGCGCGGAGACCCAGTACTTC
cdr3_aa: CASTGGAETQYF

v_call: TRBV6-5
clone_size: -
j_call: TRBJ2-1
d_call: TRBD2
cdr3_nt: TGTGCCAGCAGTTTGGGACTAGCGGGAGCGGACAATGAGCAGTTCTTC
cdr3_aa: CASSLGLAGADNEQFF

v_call: TRBV4-2
clone_size: -
j_call: TRBJ1-2
d_call: -
cdr3_nt: TGTGCCAGCAGTCAGGGTAGGGATAGTGGCTACACCTTC
cdr3_aa: CASSQGRDSGYTF

v_call: TRBV19
clone_size: -
j_call: TRBJ1-5
d_call: TRBD1
cdr3_nt: TGTGCCAGTAGTCCACAGGGGGCTCAGCCCCAGCATTTT
cdr3_aa: CASSPQGAQPQHF

v_call: TRBV5-6
clone_size: -
j_call: TRBJ2-5
d_call: -
cdr3_nt: TGTGCCAGCAGCTCCACCGGGACACCCCAAGAGACCCAGTACTTC
cdr3_aa: CASSSTGTPQETQYF

v_call: TRBV6-4
clone_size: -
j_call: TRBJ1-1
d_call: -
cdr3_nt: TGTGCCAGCAGGGTAGGACCGAACACTGAAGCTTTCTTT
cdr3_aa: CASRVGPNTEAFF

v_call: TRBV18
clone_size: -
j_call: TRBJ2-2
d_call: TRBD1
cdr3_nt: TGTGCCAGCTCACTCCTGACAGGGCTTGAGGAGCTGTTTTTT
cdr3_aa: CASSLLTGLEELFF

v_call: TRBV6-5
clone_size: -
j_call: TRBJ2-7
d_call: -
cdr3_nt: TGTGCCAGCAGTAAGACCAATGTGGGTGAGCAGTACTTC
cdr3_aa: CASSKTNVGEQYF

v_call: TRBV29-1
clone_size: -
j_call: TRBJ2-3
d_call: -
cdr3_nt: TGCAGCGTTGAAGAGGGGAAGGGGAGGATTACAGATACGCAGTATTTT
cdr3_aa: CSVEEGKGRITDTQYF

v_call: TRBV6-1
clone_size: -
j_call: TRBJ2-7
d_call: -
cdr3_nt: TGTGCCAGCAGTGGCTCCGGGACGGGGACGTACGAGCAGTACTTC
cdr3_aa: CASSGSGTGTYEQYF

v_call: TRBV19
clone_size: -
j_call: TRBJ1-3
d_call: -
cdr3_nt: TGTGCCAGTAGTACAACAGGGACCGGAAACACCATATATTTT
cdr3_aa: CASSTTGTGNTIYF

v_call: TRBV5-1
clone_size: once
j_call: TRBJ2-7
d_call: -
cdr3_nt: TGCGCCAGCAGCCTGGCGCAGGGCTTGAGCGAGCAGTACTTC
cdr3_aa: CASSLAQGLSEQYF

v_call: TRBV5-6
clone_size: -
j_call: TRBJ2-4
d_call: -
cdr3_nt: TGTGCCAGCAGCTTGGTCGCGCTAGCCAAAAACATTCAGTACTTC
cdr3_aa: CASSLVALAKNIQYF

v_call: TRBV7-2
clone_size: -
j_call: TRBJ2-1
d_call: TRBD2
cdr3_nt: TGTGCCAGCAGCTTTGACAAAGCGGGAGGGCCCCCCTACAATGAGCAGTTCTTC
cdr3_aa: CASSFDKAGGPPYNEQFF

v_call: TRBV7-2
clone_size: -
j_call: TRBJ1-1
d_call: -
cdr3_nt: TGTGCCAGCAGCTTGTCGTGGCAGGTCCCTGAAGCTTTCTTT
cdr3_aa: CASSLSWQVPEAFF

v_call: TRBV5-6
clone_size: -
j_call: TRBJ2-7
d_call: TRBD2
cdr3_nt: TGTGCCAGCAGCTGGAGGGGACTAGCGGGGGTCTACGAGCAGTACTTC
cdr3_aa: CASSWRGLAGVYEQYF